This record covers a single TCR beta chain. Its antigen remains unidentified. This sample was taken from a study of OX40 agonist ivuxolimab in advanced cancers. Findings and caveats of the study: Among the nonresponders, some also had low normalized T-cell clonal expansion. Expanded clones tended on average to be more numerous among CD8+ T cells than CD4+.

The CDR3 spans 14 residues. Germline assignment: CDR1 MNHEY and CDR2 SVGAGI. V shed 5 bases and J 4 bases; nucleotides not matched to a gene: 5. Sequencing was performed with immunoSEQ multiplex PCR; in TCRdb, only in-frame clones are kept and a portion is missing. The sample has some 80,000 clones; approximately 85% are singletons. The TCR was taken from an adult with an advanced solid tumor such as melanoma, head and neck, liver or kidney cancer. The chain couples TRBV6-5 to TRBJ1-2; TRBD1 aligns across 9 bases. This specimen was CD4+ or CD8+ T cells sorted from blood, taken in a trial of the OX40 agonist ivuxolimab. The CDR3 sequence is CASSNPTGGYGYTF. The CDR3 nucleotides read TGTGCCAGCAGTAACCCGACAGGGGGCTATGGCTACACCTTC.